This record concerns one T cell receptor beta chain sequence. The antigen it binds to is not known. The input lacks base qualities; no much larger clone sits a single base away. TCRbeta CDR3 regions were amplified from genomic DNA using the immunoSEQ Assay, a bias-controlled multiplex PCR. The authors' analysis ran thus. The number of nucleated cells in each sample was estimated from the amplification of reference gene primers within the assay. Sequence reads were collapsed and filtered to measure the absolute abundance of every unique TCRbeta CDR3 rearrangement. Productive Simpson clonality was computed per sample as the square root of Simpson's diversity index over productive rearrangements. The table was pulled from immuneACCESS by TCRdb, which kept in-frame rearrangements only. Such tables lose some clones; where checked, under half of the loss comes from unresolved V genes, and the rest has no known cause. The V and J calls and clone size were taken over from that table, and D and trimming were inferred from the DNA. Recorded for this sample are hundreds of thousands of clones; roughly 90% of them occurred a single time. The ten largest clones take up more than 0.95% of the sample.

Each collaborating institution followed its own protocols to collect whole blood in K2EDTA tubes. For TCRbeta analysis, collaborators shipped samples in one of three forms: frozen whole blood, isolated PBMCs, or DNA extracted from either of those sample types. The CDR3 runs 15 amino acids, cysteine and phenylalanine included. Kept here is only the CDR3 DNA, which spans 45 bases and is read in frame from base 1. Germline trimming: 10 bases from V, 7 bases from J; junction bases outside gene matches: 12. The sample comes from a study of blood T cell repertoires in COVID-19 (TCRdb year 2020). Some background on the complete study: Samples from collaborators originated in the United States, Italy and Spain and spanned both the acute and convalescent phases of COVID-19. The material from the prospective study consisted of cDNA or gDNA derived from T cells, B-cell-depleted T cells, or PBMCs. The dataset comprised deeply sampled blood TCRbeta repertoires from subjects exposed to, actively infected with, or recovered from COVID-19. The repertoires were made available in a free public database intended to serve as a resource for research on the immune response to SARS-CoV-2. Samples came from the ongoing ImmuneRACE study (first 160 participants) plus 1,254 subjects from 6 global collaborators. Nearly every sample came with metadata listing a de-identified subject ID, COVID-19 status, age in years and sex. Where HLA class I and class II types were available, the types were taken from metadata supplied by the sample provider, not from assay-based typing. Study-wide findings and limitations: Clinical and demographic metadata were provided uncurated, with the amount varying by source and participant.

The material sequenced was peripheral blood. The TCR comes from a man aged 35 to 55 with acute or convalescent COVID-19. The receptor chain draws on TRBV23-1 and TRBJ2-1; 11 junctional bases match TRBD1. TRBV23-1 is given ORF status, its function remaining uncertain. The CDR3 protein: CANAIRTGGMNEQFF. The DNA reads as follows: TGCGCCAACGCGATCAGGACAGGGGGCATGAATGAGCAGTTCTTC.